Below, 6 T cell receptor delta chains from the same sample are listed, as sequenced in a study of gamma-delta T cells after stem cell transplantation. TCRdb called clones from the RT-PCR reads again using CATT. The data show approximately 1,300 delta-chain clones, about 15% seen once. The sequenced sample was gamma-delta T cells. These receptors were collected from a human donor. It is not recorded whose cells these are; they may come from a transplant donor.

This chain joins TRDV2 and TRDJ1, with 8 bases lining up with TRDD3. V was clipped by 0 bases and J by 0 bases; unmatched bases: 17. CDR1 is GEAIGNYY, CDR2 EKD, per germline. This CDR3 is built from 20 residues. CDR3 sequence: CACDTVTGGPGGAYTDKLIF. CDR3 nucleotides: TGTGCCTGTGACACCGTGACTGGGGGTCCCGGTGGCGCGTACACCGATAAACTCATCTTT.

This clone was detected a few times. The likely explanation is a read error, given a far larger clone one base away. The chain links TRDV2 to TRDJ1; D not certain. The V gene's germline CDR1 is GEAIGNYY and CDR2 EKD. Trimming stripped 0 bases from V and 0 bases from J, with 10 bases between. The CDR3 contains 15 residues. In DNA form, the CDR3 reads TGTGCCTGTGACACCGCAGGGAAGTACACCGATAAACTCATCTTT. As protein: CACDTAGKYTDKLIF.

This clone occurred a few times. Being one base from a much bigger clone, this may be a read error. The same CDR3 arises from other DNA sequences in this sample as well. CDR3 protein: CACDRLVGDRDKLIF. DNA of the CDR3: TGTGCCTGTGATCGTTTGGTGGGGGATAGAGATAAACTCATCTTT. This chain connects TRDV2 to TRDJ1; 9 bases align to TRDD3. This CDR3 spans 15 amino acids. Germline CDR1 is GEAIGNYY and CDR2 is EKD. After removal of 4 bases from V and 5 bases from J, the junction contained 10 bases not matched to a gene.

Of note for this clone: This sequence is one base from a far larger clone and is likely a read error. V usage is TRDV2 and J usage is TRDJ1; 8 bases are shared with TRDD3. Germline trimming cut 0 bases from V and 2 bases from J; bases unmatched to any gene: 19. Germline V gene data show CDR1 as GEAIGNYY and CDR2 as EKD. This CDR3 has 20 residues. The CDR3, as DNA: TGTGCCTGTGACACCCTTTCTGAGGGATACGCGGCCGACGAAACCGATAAACTCATCTTT. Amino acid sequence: CACDTLSEGYAADETDKLIF.

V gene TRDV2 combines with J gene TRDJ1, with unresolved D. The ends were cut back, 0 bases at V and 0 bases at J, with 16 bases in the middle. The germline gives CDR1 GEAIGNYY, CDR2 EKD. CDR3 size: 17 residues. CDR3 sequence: CACDTVSAPTNTDKLIF. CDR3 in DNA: TGTGCCTGTGACACCGTCAGCGCTCCAACCAACACCGATAAACTCATCTTT.

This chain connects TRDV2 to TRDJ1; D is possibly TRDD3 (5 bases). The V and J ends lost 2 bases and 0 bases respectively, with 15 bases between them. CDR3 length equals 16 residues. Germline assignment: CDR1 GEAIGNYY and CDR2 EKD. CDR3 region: CACDRLGRGDTDKLIF. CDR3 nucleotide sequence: TGTGCCTGTGACAGGCTGGGTCGGGGGGACACCGATAAACTCATCTTT.